Given below is one T cell receptor beta chain in context. The data derive from a study of cytotoxic CD8 clonotypes in ibrutinib-treated CLL. Overall study: Investigators collected response samples after a median approximately twelve months of treatment, range 6 to 36.

Per the germline V gene, CDR1 is MNHEY and CDR2 is SVGAGI. Trimming left V 7 bases short and J 2 bases short, with 12 bases between. The CDR3 is 13 amino acids. Sequencing used immunoSEQ multiplex PCR; TCRdb keeps in-frame clones, though not all of them. The table lists tens of thousands of clones, about 86% of them singletons. The sequence came from a human donor with chronic lymphocytic leukemia. This sample comprised PBMCs, obtained before ibrutinib treatment. The V gene is TRBV6-5, the J gene TRBJ2-7; D not certain. The CDR3 loop is CASTHPGTYEQYF. In DNA, the CDR3 is TGTGCCAGCACCCACCCAGGTACCTACGAGCAGTACTTC.